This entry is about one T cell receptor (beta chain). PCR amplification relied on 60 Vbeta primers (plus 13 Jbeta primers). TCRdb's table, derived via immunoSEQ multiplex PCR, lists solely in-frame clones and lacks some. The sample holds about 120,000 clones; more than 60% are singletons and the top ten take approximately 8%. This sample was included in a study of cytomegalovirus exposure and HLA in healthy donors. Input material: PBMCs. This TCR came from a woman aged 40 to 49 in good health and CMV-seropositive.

The CDR3: CASSPGASYNEQFF. The CDR3 DNA follows: TGTGCCAGCAGTCCAGGGGCTTCCTACAATGAGCAGTTCTTC. The J gene is TRBJ2-1, the V gene TRBV27, with D maybe TRBD1 (6 bases). The V gene's germline CDR1 is MNHEY and CDR2 SMNVEV (reference sequence). The CDR3 loop spans 14 amino acids. V gave up 5 bases and J gave up 1 base, with 9 bases separating them.